Each of the 6 T cell receptor beta chains below was sequenced from the same sample in a study of regulatory T cells in long-lasting Graves disease. With iRepertoire HTBI primers and Arm-PCR of CDR3 regions, TCR beta libraries were built. TCRdb recomputed calls from the multiplex PCR reads with MiXCR, one row per CDR3 protein. The sample consists of under 500,000 distinct CDR3 sequences, approximately 16% of them appearing once. Documented time point: newly diagnosed GD, antithyroid drugs for less than 3 months. The TCR library used RNA extracted from PBMCs. Separately, the same data were catalogued under a study of T cells in Graves' hyperthyroidism and ophthalmopathy.

The sample consisted of peripheral blood mononuclear cells (PBMCs), taken at new diagnosis, from a patient treated with antithyroid drugs. The receptors stem from a woman in her 30s with Graves disease.

This clonotype was detected ten times or more. The chain has TRBV5-1 and TRBJ2-1, with 8 bases that match TRBD2. CDR3 length: 16 amino acids. The V segment lost 4 bases and the J segment 1 base; nucleotides outside the gene matches: 7. Germline CDR1 and CDR2: SGHRS and YFSETQ. CDR3 loop: CASSGTSGPSYNEQFF. DNA for the CDR3: TGCGCCAGCAGCGGCACTAGCGGTCCGTCCTACAATGAGCAGTTCTTC.

This clonotype showed up many times. The chain couples TRBV28 to TRBJ2-4, with TRBD1 matching over 10 bases. Germline CDR1 is MDHEN and CDR2 is SYDVKM. The trim removed 5 bases at V and 1 base at J, leaving 5 bases unmatched. The CDR3 loop spans 16 amino acids. The DNA for the CDR3 is TGTGCCAGCAGTAGACAGGGGGCGGGCGCCAAAAACATTCAGTACTTC. It specifies CASSRQGAGAKNIQYF.

This clonotype showed up many times. This chain links TRBV20-1 with TRBJ2-3; D remains ambiguous. V shed 3 bases and J shed 4 bases, with 14 bases lying between them. CDR3 length: 14 residues. Germline CDR1 and CDR2: DFQATT and SNEGSKA (reference sequence). CDR3 nucleotides: TGCAGTGCTAGTGGCCTAGGCGAGGCAGATACGCAGTATTTT. It encodes CSASGLGEADTQYF.

In its sample, this clonotype was seen a few times. V usage is TRBV29-1 and J usage is TRBJ2-3; D is unresolved. CDR3 length: 13 residues. From germline, CDR1 is SQVTM and CDR2 ANQGSEA. The V and J ends lost 4 bases and 3 bases respectively, with 11 bases between them. CDR3 sequence: CSVVWDQTDTQYF. The CDR3 bases are TGCAGCGTTGTGTGGGATCAAACAGATACGCAGTATTTT.

A remark on this clonotype: This is likely an artifact of a read error, given a far larger clone one base away. The chain carries TRBV9 and TRBJ2-1; possibly TRBD1 or TRBD2 for D (5 bases each). The J call could be wrong; TRBJ2-3 is a better fit for the DNA end. Looked up from germline, CDR1 is SGDLS and CDR2 is YYNGEE. The CDR3 length is 17 residues. For the CDR3, the DNA is TGTACCAGCAGCGTAGAGCCCCCCACCCTAGCAGGGGATACGCAGTATTTT. Amino acids: CTSSVEPPTLAGDTQYF.

The V and J genes are TRBV18 and TRBJ2-1; tentative D call: TRBD1 (5 bases). In germline, CDR1 is KGHSH, CDR2 LQKENI. This CDR3 is 13 amino acids long. V was trimmed by 6 bases and J by 6 bases, leaving 12 bases between them. This chain's CDR3 is CASSPETVNEQFF. Written as DNA, the CDR3 is TGTGCCAGCTCTCCTGAGACAGTCAATGAGCAGTTCTTC.